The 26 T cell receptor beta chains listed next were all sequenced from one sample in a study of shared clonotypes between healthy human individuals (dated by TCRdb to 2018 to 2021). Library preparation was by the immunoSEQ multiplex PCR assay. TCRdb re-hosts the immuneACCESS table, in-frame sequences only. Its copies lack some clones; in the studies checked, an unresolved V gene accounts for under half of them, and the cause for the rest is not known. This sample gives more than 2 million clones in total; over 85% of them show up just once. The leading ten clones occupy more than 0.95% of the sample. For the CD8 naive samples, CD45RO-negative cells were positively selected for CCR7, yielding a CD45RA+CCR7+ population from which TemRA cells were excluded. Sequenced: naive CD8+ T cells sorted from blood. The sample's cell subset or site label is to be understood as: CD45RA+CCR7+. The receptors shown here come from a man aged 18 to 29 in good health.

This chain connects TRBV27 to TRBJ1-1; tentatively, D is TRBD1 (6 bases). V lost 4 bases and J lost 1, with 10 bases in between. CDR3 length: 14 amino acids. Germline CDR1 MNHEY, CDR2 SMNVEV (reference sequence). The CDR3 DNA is TGTGCCAGCAGTTCCCTCAGGGGGAACACTGAAGCTTTCTTT. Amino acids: CASSSLRGNTEAFF.

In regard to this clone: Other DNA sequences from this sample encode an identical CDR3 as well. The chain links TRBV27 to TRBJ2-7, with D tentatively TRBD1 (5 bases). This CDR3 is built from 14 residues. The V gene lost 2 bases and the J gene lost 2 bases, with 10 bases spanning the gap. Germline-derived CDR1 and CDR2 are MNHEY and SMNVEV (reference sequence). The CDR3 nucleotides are TGTGCCAGCAGTTTAAAGGGGATCCCCTACGAGCAGTACTTC. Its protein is CASSLKGIPYEQYF.

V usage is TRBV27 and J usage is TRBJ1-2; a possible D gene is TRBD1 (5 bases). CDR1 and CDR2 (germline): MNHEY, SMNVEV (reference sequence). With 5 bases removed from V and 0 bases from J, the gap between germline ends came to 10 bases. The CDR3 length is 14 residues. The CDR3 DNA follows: TGTGCCAGCAGTCCAGACAGTGCTAACTATGGCTACACCTTC. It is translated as CASSPDSANYGYTF.

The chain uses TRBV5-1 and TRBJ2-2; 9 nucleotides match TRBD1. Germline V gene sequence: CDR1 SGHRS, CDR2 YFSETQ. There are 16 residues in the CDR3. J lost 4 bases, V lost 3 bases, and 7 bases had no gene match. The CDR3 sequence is CASSYTGGAGTGELFF. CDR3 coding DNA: TGCGCCAGCAGCTATACAGGGGGCGCGGGCACCGGGGAGCTGTTTTTT.

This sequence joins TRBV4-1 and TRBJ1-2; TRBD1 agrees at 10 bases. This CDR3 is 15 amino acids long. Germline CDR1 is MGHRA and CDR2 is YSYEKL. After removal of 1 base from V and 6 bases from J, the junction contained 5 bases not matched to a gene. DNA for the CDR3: TGCGCCAGCAGCCAAGGTCCTGGACAGGGGGATGGCTACACCTTC. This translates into CASSQGPGQGDGYTF.

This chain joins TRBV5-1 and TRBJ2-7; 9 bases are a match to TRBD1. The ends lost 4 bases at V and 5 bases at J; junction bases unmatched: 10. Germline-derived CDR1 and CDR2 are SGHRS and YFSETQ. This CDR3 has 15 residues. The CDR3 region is CASSAPGTGPHEQYF. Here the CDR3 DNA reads TGCGCCAGCAGCGCGCCCGGGACAGGGCCCCACGAGCAGTACTTC.

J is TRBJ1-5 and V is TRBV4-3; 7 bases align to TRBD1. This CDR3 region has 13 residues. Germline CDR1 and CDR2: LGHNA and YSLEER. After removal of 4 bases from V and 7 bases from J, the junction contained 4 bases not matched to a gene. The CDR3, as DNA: TGCGCCAGCAGCCGAGACAGGGACCAGCCCCAGCATTTT. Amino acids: CASSRDRDQPQHF.

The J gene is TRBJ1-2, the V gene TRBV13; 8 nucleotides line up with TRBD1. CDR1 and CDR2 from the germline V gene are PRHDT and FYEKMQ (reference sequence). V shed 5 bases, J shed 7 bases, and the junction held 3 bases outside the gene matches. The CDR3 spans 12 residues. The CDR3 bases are TGTGCCAGCAGCCCTACAGGGGGTGGCTACACCTTC. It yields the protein CASSPTGGGYTF.

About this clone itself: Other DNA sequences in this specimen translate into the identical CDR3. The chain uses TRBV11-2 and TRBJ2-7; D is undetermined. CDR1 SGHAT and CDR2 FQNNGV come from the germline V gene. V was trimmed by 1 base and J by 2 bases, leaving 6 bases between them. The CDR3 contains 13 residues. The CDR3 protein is CASSLGLTYEQYF. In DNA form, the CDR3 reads TGTGCCAGCAGCTTAGGTCTGACCTACGAGCAGTACTTC.

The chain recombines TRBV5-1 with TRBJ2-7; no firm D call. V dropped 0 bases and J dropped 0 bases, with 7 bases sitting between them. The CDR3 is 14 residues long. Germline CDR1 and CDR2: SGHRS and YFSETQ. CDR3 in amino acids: CASSLGPFSYEQYF. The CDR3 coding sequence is TGCGCCAGCAGCTTGGGTCCGTTCTCCTACGAGCAGTACTTC.

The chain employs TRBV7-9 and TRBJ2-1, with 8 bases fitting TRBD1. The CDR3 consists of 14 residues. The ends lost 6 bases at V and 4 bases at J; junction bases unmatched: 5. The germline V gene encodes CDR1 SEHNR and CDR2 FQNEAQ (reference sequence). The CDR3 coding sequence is TGTGCCAGCAGTTCGGGGACAGGTTACAATGAGCAGTTCTTC. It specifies CASSSGTGYNEQFF.

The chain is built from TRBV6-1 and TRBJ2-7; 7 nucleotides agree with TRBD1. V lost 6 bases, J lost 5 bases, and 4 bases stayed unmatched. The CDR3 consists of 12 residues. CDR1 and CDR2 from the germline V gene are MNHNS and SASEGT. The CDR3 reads CASSETGHEQYF. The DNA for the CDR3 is TGTGCCAGCAGCGAGACAGGGCACGAGCAGTACTTC.

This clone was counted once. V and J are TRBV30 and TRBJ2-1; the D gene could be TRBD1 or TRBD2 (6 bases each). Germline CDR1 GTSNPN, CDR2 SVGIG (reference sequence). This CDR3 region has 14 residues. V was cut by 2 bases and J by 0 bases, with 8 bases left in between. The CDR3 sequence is CAWSWGASYNEQFF. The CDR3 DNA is TGTGCCTGGAGTTGGGGGGCCTCCTACAATGAGCAGTTCTTC.

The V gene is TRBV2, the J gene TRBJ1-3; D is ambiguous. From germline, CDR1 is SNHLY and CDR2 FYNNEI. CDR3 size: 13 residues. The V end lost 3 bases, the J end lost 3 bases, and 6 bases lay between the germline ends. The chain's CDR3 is CASSEWVGNTIYF. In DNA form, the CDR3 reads TGTGCCAGCAGTGAGTGGGTTGGAAACACCATATATTTT.

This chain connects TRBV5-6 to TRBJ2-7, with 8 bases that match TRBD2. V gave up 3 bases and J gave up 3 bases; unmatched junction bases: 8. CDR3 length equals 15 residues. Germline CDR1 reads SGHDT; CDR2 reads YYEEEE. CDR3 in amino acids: CASSSPTGGYYEQYF. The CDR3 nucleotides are TGTGCCAGCAGCTCCCCTACGGGGGGGTACTACGAGCAGTACTTC.

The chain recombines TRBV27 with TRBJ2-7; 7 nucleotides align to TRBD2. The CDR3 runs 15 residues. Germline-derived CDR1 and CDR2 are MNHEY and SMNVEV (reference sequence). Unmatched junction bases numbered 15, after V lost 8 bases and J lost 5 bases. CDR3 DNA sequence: TGTGCCAGCCACTCGTTAACTAGCGTGGAAAACGAGCAGTACTTC. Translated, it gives CASHSLTSVENEQYF.

CDR3 nucleotides: TGTGCCAGCAGCTTAATGGGGGGCAGTACCGATGAAAAACTGTTTTTT. It encodes CASSLMGGSTDEKLFF. The chain links TRBV7-9 to TRBJ1-4, with D possibly being TRBD1 (6 bases). The CDR3 has 16 residues. The germline V gene encodes CDR1 SEHNR and CDR2 FQNEAQ (reference sequence). Trimming took 2 bases from V and 6 from J, leaving 16 bases between them. The full variable domain, with the rest looked up from reference TRBV7-9 and TRBJ1-4, is DTGVSQNPRHKITKRGQNVTFRCDPISEHNRLYWYRQTLGQGPEFLTYFQNEAQLEKSRLLSDRFSAERPKGSFSTLEIQRTEQGDSAMYLCASSLMGGSTDEKLFFGSGTQLSVL.

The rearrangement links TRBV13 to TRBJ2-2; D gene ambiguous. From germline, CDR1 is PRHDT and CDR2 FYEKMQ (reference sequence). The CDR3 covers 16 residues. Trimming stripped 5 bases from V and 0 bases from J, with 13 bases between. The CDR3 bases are TGTGCCAGCAGCCCCGTGGGGATAGCGAACACCGGGGAGCTGTTTTTT. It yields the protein CASSPVGIANTGELFF.

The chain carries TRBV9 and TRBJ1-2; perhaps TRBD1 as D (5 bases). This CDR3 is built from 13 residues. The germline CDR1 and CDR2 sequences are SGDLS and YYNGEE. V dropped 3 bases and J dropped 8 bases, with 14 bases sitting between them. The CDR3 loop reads CASSALGVGGYTF. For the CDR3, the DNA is TGTGCCAGCAGCGCCCTAGGGGTCGGGGGCTACACCTTC. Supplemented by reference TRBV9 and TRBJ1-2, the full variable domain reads DSGVTQTPKHLITATGQRVTLRCSPRSGDLSVYWYQQSLDQGLQFLIQYYNGEERAKGNILERFSAQQFPDLHSELNLSSLELGDSALYFCASSALGVGGYTFGSGTRLTVV.

CDR3 sequence reads: CSVEEQGAGYNEQFF. The CDR3 bases are TGCAGCGTTGAAGAGCAGGGGGCGGGTTACAATGAGCAGTTCTTC. The chain combines TRBV29-1 with TRBJ2-1; TRBD1 matches 8 bases. J lost 4 bases, V lost 0 bases, and 5 bases had no gene match. Germline CDR1 is SQVTM and CDR2 is ANQGSEA. This CDR3 has 15 amino acids.

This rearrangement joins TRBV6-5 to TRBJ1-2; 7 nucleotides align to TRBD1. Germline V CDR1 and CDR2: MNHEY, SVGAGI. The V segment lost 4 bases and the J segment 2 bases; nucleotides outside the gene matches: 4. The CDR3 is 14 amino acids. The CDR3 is CASSLTGSNYGYTF. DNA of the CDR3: TGTGCCAGCAGTTTGACAGGGTCGAACTATGGCTACACCTTC.

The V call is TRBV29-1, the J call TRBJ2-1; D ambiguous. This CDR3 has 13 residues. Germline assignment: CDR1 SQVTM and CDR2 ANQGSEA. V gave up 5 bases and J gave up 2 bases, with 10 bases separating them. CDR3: CSVISVPYNEQFF. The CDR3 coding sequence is TGCAGCGTTATTAGTGTCCCCTACAATGAGCAGTTCTTC.

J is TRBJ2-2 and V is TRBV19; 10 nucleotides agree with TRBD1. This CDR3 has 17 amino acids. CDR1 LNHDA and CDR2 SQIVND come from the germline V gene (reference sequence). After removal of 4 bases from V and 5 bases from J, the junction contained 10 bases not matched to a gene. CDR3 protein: CASSTRQGAVYTGELFF. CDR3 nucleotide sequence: TGTGCCAGTAGTACACGACAGGGGGCGGTTTATACCGGGGAGCTGTTTTTT. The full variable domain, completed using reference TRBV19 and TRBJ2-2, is DGGITQSPKYLFRKEGQNVTLSCEQNLNHDAMYWYRQDPGQGLRLIYYSQIVNDFQKGDIAEGYSVSREKKESFPLTVTSAQKNPTAFYLCASSTRQGAVYTGELFFGEGSRLTVL.

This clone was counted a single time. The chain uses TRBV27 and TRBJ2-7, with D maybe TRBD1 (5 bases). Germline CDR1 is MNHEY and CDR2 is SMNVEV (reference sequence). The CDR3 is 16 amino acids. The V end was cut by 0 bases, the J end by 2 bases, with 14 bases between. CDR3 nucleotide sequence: TGTGCCAGCAGTTTATCCCCTGGGGCAGAGACCTACGAGCAGTACTTC. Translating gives CASSLSPGAETYEQYF.

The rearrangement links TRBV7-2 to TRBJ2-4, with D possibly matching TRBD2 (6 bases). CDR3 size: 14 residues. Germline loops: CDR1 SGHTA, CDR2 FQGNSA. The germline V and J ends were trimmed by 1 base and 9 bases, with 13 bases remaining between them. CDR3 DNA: TGTGCCAGCAGCTTAGTAGCGGCCGGGGGCATTCAGTACTTC. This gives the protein CASSLVAAGGIQYF.

The CDR3 bases are TGTGCCAGCAGCGGACAGGGTTACGGGGAGCTGTTTTTT. Amino acid sequence: CASSGQGYGELFF. This chain links TRBV7-2 with TRBJ2-2; 8 bases align to TRBD1. Germline V gives CDR1 SGHTA, CDR2 FQGNSA. The CDR3 totals 13 residues. J was trimmed by 7 bases and V by 5 bases; bases with no gene match: 3.